The 26 T cell receptor delta chains below were found in one sample sequenced in a study of gamma-delta T cells after stem cell transplantation (dated by TCRdb to the mid-2010s). The library was generated by RT-PCR. Instrument on record: Illumina MiSeq. After TCRdb called clones again from the public reads with CATT, rows with identical DNA were merged. Present in this sample are 1,400 or so delta-chain clones, around 13% of which were seen just once. The ten largest account for roughly a quarter of the sample. The sample taken for sequencing was gamma-delta T cells. These receptors were taken from a human donor. It is not recorded whose cells these are; they may come from a transplant donor.

This clone appeared a few times. This likely stems from a read error, as it lies one base from a far larger clone. This CDR3 is also generated by other DNA sequences in the sample. For the CDR3, the DNA is TGTGCCTGTGACACGGCGGGCTTTCCTACTGGGGCGTATGGCGATAAACTCATCTTT. It encodes CACDTAGFPTGAYGDKLIF. The chain uses TRDV2 and TRDJ1, with D perhaps matching TRDD2 or TRDD3 (7 bases each). Germline V gene sequence: CDR1 GEAIGNYY, CDR2 EKD. Trimming pared 1 base from V and 4 bases from J, leaving 27 bases between. This CDR3 has 19 residues.

As for this clone: TCRdb assigns this DNA the protein of a much larger clone, which departs from its translation at residue 4; this likely reflects a read error, and the protein shown comes from translating the DNA. This sequence joins TRDV2 and TRDJ1; 9 nucleotides match TRDD3. Germline V gene data show CDR1 as GEAIGNYY and CDR2 as EKD. This CDR3 comprises 19 residues. Here the CDR3 DNA reads TGTGCCTGTGGCACCGTTGGACTGGGGGACCCATCCGCAACCCATAAACTCATCTTT. It encodes CACGTVGLGDPSATHKLIF.

Details on this clone: Being one base from a much bigger clone, this may be a read error. The V gene is TRDV2, the J gene TRDJ1; TRDD3 agrees at 11 bases. V shed 3 bases and J 0 bases; nucleotides not matched to a gene: 17. CDR1 GEAIGNYY and CDR2 EKD come from the germline V gene. There are 20 residues in the CDR3. The CDR3 loop reads CACDPFLRMGDTRYTDKLIF. CDR3 in DNA: TGTGCCTGTGACCCCTTTCTGAGGATGGGGGATACGCGATACACCGATAAACTCATCTTT.

A remark on this clone: A far larger clone is one nucleotide away, so this likely arose from a read error. The same CDR3 arises from other DNA sequences in this sample as well. The genes are TRDV2 and TRDJ1, with 11 bases matching TRDD3. J gave up 3 bases and V 0 bases, and 11 bases lay outside the gene matches. Germline V gene sequence: CDR1 GEAIGNYY, CDR2 EKD. CDR3 length equals 18 residues. In DNA form, the CDR3 reads TGTGCCTGTGACACCTTAGGGGCGTCTGGGGGATACTCCGATAAACTCATCTTT. Its translation: CACDTLGASGGYSDKLIF.

This clone ranks as large. As DNA, the CDR3 is TGTGCCTGTGACACCGTGGGTTCCGAGGGGGATACGAGAACCGATAAACTCATCTTT. As protein: CACDTVGSEGDTRTDKLIF. The chain recombines TRDV2 with TRDJ1; TRDD3 aligns across 10 bases. Germline CDR1 is GEAIGNYY and CDR2 is EKD. With 0 bases clipped from V and 2 bases from J, the junction kept 14 bases outside the gene matches. The CDR3 has 19 amino acids.

Remarks on this clone: A far larger clone is one base from this, pointing to a likely read error. This specimen includes other DNA sequences encoding the same CDR3. The rearrangement uses TRDV2 and TRDJ1, with TRDD3 matching over 8 bases. Germline trimming cut 1 base from V and 7 bases from J; bases unmatched to any gene: 28. Germline CDR1 reads GEAIGNYY; CDR2 reads EKD. The CDR3 spans 21 residues. CDR3 sequence: CACDTGFGTGGTDLIGTKLIF. The CDR3 nucleotides are TGTGCCTGTGACACTGGATTCGGAACTGGGGGGACCGACCTAATCGGAACTAAACTCATCTTT.

About this clone itself: The likely explanation is a read error, given a far larger clone one base away. Other DNA sequences in the same sample also yield this CDR3. This chain connects TRDV2 to TRDJ3; TRDD3 matches at 8 bases. The CDR3 is 23 amino acids. CDR1 GEAIGNYY and CDR2 EKD come from the germline V gene. The CDR3 nucleotides read TGTGCCTGTGACACCGTTAAGGGACTGGGGGCCCTTCGCAGCTCCTGGGACACCCGCCAGATGTTTTTC. This gives the protein CACDTVKGLGALRSSWDTRQMFF.

For this clone: This probably arose from a read error, given a far larger clone one base away. This sequence joins TRDV2 and TRDJ1, with 7 bases matching TRDD3. CDR3 size: 15 residues. Trimming removed 1 base from V and 8 bases from J; junction bases left unmatched: 12. CDR1 GEAIGNYY and CDR2 EKD come from the germline V gene. In DNA, the CDR3 is TGTGCCTGTGACACGCTGGGGGCTACATCAGGGAAACTCATCTTT. Translation: CACDTLGATSGKLIF.

Points on this clone: TCRdb has a much larger clone's protein, which differs at residue 8 from the translation of this DNA, likely because of a read error; what is shown is the protein translated from the DNA. The chain links TRDV2 to TRDJ1; D is perhaps TRDD3 (5 bases). Per the germline V gene, CDR1 is GEAIGNYY and CDR2 is EKD. This CDR3 contains 15 residues. V lost 3 bases and J lost 2, with 15 bases in between. CDR3 nucleotide sequence: TGTGCCTGTGACGGATTACTGGTGGAGACCGATAAACTCATCTTT. Its translation is CACDGLLVETDKLIF.

A note on this clone: The TCRdb protein, from a much larger clone, departs from this DNA's translation at residue 4, likely by read error; the protein shown derives from the DNA. The chain uses TRDV2 and TRDJ1; 10 bases map to TRDD3. The CDR3 contains 18 residues. Per the germline V gene, CDR1 is GEAIGNYY and CDR2 is EKD. This chain's CDR3 is CACHTVKLGDPYTDKLIF. DNA of the CDR3: TGTGCCTGTCACACCGTAAAACTGGGGGATCCGTACACCGATAAACTCATCTTT.

This clone was recorded a few times. TCRdb assigns this DNA the protein of a much larger clone, which departs from its translation at residue 5; this likely reflects a read error, and the protein shown comes from translating the DNA. The rearrangement uses TRDV2 and TRDJ1, with D tentatively TRDD3 (5 bases). Germline CDR1 and CDR2: GEAIGNYY and EKD. This CDR3 spans 18 amino acids. V was pared by 2 bases and J by 0 bases, with 21 bases between. The CDR3 nucleotides read TGTGCCTGTGACATCGTAGGGGGTCACGGGGTCTACACCGATAAACTCATCTTT. It codes for CACDIVGGHGVYTDKLIF.

In its sample, this clone was seen a few times. Translating this DNA gives a protein that differs at residue 4 from the TCRdb one, which belongs to a much larger clone; a read error is likely, and the protein shown is this translation. V usage is TRDV2 and J usage is TRDJ1; 13 bases match TRDD3. The CDR3 is 19 amino acids. The V segment lost 5 bases and the J segment 1 base; nucleotides outside the gene matches: 15. Germline V gene sequence: CDR1 GEAIGNYY, CDR2 EKD. The CDR3 coding sequence is TGTGCCTGTGGCTCCGTACTGGGGGATACGCTGGTTACCACCGATAAACTCATCTTT. This encodes CACGSVLGDTLVTTDKLIF.

For this clone: A far larger clone is a single base away, which makes a read error likely. This sample also contains other DNA sequences that code for the same CDR3. The chain has TRDV2 and TRDJ1; possibly TRDD2 or TRDD3 for D (5 bases each). V was trimmed by 0 bases and J by 1 base, leaving 26 bases between them. CDR1 and CDR2 from the germline V gene are GEAIGNYY and EKD. This CDR3 is built from 20 residues. CDR3 region: CACDTVRPYDVHPTTDKLIF. Written as DNA, the CDR3 is TGTGCCTGTGACACCGTAAGACCATACGATGTACACCCTACCACCGATAAACTCATCTTT.

This clone was counted only a few times. The chain uses TRDV2 and TRDJ1; 11 positions match TRDD3. This CDR3 contains 18 residues. Germline lookup yields CDR1 GEAIGNYY and CDR2 EKD. With V trimmed by 3 bases and J by 0 bases, 11 bases remained unmatched. The CDR3 sequence is CACDSLGDTRSYTDKLIF. For the CDR3, the DNA is TGTGCCTGTGACTCCTTGGGGGATACGCGCTCGTACACCGATAAACTCATCTTT.

In the case of this clone: A far larger clone differs by one base, so this is likely a read error. The rearrangement uses TRDV2 and TRDJ1; TRDD2 matches at 8 bases. CDR1 and CDR2 (germline): GEAIGNYY, EKD. The V segment lost 2 bases and the J segment 0 bases; nucleotides outside the gene matches: 25. The CDR3 extends over 22 amino acids. The CDR3 spells CACDKLPTYWVTSGEYTDKLIF. The CDR3 nucleotides are TGTGCCTGTGACAAGCTTCCTACCTACTGGGTGACCTCGGGTGAGTACACCGATAAACTCATCTTT.

This clone was seen only a few times. TCRdb's listed protein matches a much larger clone and diverges from this DNA's translation at residue 3, likely through a read error; the protein shown comes from the DNA. This chain's CDR3 is CAWDRLAPPALGDTDKLIF. The CDR3 bases are TGTGCCTGGGACAGGCTTGCCCCGCCTGCACTGGGGGATACCGATAAACTCATCTTT. This chain links TRDV2 with TRDJ1, with 10 positions matching TRDD3. This CDR3 is 19 amino acids long. CDR1 GEAIGNYY and CDR2 EKD come from the germline V gene.

By its share, this clone is large (0.1 to 1%). The gene calls are TRDV2 and TRDJ1, with no clear D. The CDR3 totals 17 residues. CDR1 is GEAIGNYY, CDR2 EKD, per germline. V was trimmed by 0 bases and J by 0 bases, leaving 16 bases between them. The CDR3 loop reads CACDTLTHGSNTDKLIF. The CDR3 DNA reads TGTGCCTGTGACACCCTTACCCATGGGAGCAACACCGATAAACTCATCTTT.

In its sample, this clone was seen a few times. A far larger clone is only one base removed, so a read error is likely. Other DNA sequences from this sample encode an identical CDR3 as well. The V call is TRDV2, the J call TRDJ1; D gene ambiguous. The CDR3 spans 14 residues. V lost 0 bases, J lost 2 bases, and 9 bases lay in between. Germline CDR1 is GEAIGNYY and CDR2 is EKD. The CDR3 DNA reads as TGTGCCTGTGACACCGTGGTACTGACCGATAAACTCATCTTT. Its translation is CACDTVVLTDKLIF.

This clone was picked up a small number of times. The amino acid sequence in TCRdb belongs to a much larger clone and departs from this DNA's translation at residue 8, likely a sequencing read error; the sequence shown is translated from the DNA. The V call is TRDV2, the J call TRDJ1, with 8 nucleotides matching TRDD3. V lost 3 bases to trimming and J lost 0 bases; unmatched junction nucleotides: 14. Germline CDR1 GEAIGNYY, CDR2 EKD. The CDR3 is 18 amino acids. CDR3 nucleotides: TGTGCCTGTGACCCACTGGGGGCTACGCGCTCGTACACCGATAAACTCATCTTT. The encoded protein is CACDPLGATRSYTDKLIF.

This clone has only a few counts. The protein that TCRdb holds for this DNA derives from a much larger clone and differs from the translated DNA at residue 18, which likely indicates a read error; the protein shown here is translated from the DNA. The V and J genes are TRDV2 and TRDJ1, with D tentatively TRDD3 (6 bases). Germline loops: CDR1 GEAIGNYY, CDR2 EKD. This CDR3 has 20 amino acids. CDR3 nucleotide sequence: TGTGCCATCCAGGCGCTGGGGATCCCCCGAAGACAGATCGACACCGATAAACGCATCTTT. Translating gives CAIQALGIPRRQIDTDKRIF.

The table lists this clone with a few counts. A read error is the likely source, as a far larger clone sits one nucleotide away. The genes are TRDV2 and TRDJ1; 11 nucleotides agree with TRDD3. CDR1 is GEAIGNYY and CDR2 is EKD in the germline V gene. CDR3 length: 22 amino acids. The CDR3 here is CSCDYLKGLPTLGDTPTDKLIF. In DNA, the CDR3 is TGTTCCTGTGACTATCTCAAGGGTCTTCCTACGTTGGGGGATACGCCGACCGATAAACTCATCTTT.

By proportion, this clone is large. The gene calls are TRDV2 and TRDJ1; D gene ambiguous. CDR3 length equals 14 residues. Trimming pared 0 bases from V and 0 bases from J, leaving 7 bases between. Germline values: CDR1 GEAIGNYY, CDR2 EKD. The CDR3 loop reads CACDTVEYTDKLIF. As DNA, the CDR3 is TGTGCCTGTGACACCGTGGAATACACCGATAAACTCATCTTT.

This clone was seen more than once but under ten times. The amino acid sequence in TCRdb belongs to a much larger clone and departs from this DNA's translation at residue 11, likely a sequencing read error; the sequence shown is translated from the DNA. This sequence joins TRDV2 and TRDJ1, with 11 bases identical to TRDD3. Trimming removed 2 bases from V and 8 bases from J; junction bases left unmatched: 15. The CDR3 covers 17 residues. Per germline, CDR1 GEAIGNYY and CDR2 EKD. CDR3 in amino acids: CACDKVKLGDSQEKLIF. The CDR3 DNA reads TGTGCCTGTGACAAAGTCAAACTGGGGGATAGTCAAGAGAAACTCATCTTT.

A note on this clone: TCRdb lists the protein of a much larger clone for this DNA, which differs at residue 9, so this is likely a read error; the protein given here is translated from the DNA itself. The chain links TRDV2 to TRDJ1; D may be TRDD3 (5 bases). V was pared by 0 bases and J by 0 bases, with 19 bases between. Germline lookup yields CDR1 GEAIGNYY and CDR2 EKD. The CDR3 length is 18 residues. The CDR3: CACDTVKLEDPYTDKLIF. The DNA of the CDR3 is TGTGCCTGTGACACCGTAAAACTGGAGGATCCGTACACCGATAAACTCATCTTT.

This clone was counted a few times. TCRdb has a much larger clone's protein, which differs at residue 3 from the translation of this DNA, likely because of a read error; what is shown is the protein translated from the DNA. The V gene is TRDV2, the J gene TRDJ1; TRDD3 matches at 13 bases. The V gene end was trimmed by 7 bases and the J gene end by 0 bases; junction bases not matched to a gene: 13. Germline V gene sequence: CDR1 GEAIGNYY, CDR2 EKD. CDR3 size: 18 residues. The CDR3 region is CAWDPLGDTRSYTDKLIF. CDR3 DNA: TGTGCCTGGGACCCACTGGGGGATACGCGCTCGTACACCGATAAACTCATCTTT.

On this clone itself: The translation of this DNA and the TCRdb protein of a much larger clone differ at residue 16, probably owing to a read error; the protein shown here is translated from the DNA. The chain has TRDV2 and TRDJ1; D may match TRDD2 or TRDD3 (7 bases each). Germline CDR1 reads GEAIGNYY; CDR2 reads EKD. The length of the CDR3 is 19 residues. CDR3 in amino acids: CACDTAGFPTGAYGDQLIF. CDR3 in DNA: TGTGCCTGTGACACGGCGGGCTTTCCTACTGGGGCTTATGGCGATCAACTCATCTTT.